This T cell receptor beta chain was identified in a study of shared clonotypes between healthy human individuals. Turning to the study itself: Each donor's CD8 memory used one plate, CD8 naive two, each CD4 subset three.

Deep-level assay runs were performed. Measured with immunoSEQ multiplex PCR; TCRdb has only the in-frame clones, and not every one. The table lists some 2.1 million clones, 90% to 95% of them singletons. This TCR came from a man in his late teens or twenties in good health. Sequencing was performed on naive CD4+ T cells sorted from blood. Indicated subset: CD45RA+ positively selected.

In DNA, the CDR3 is TGTGCCAGTAGTATAGCCGCCGGGACAGGGTCACCCCTCCACTTT. This codes for CASSIAAGTGSPLHF. The chain recombines TRBV19 with TRBJ1-6, with 9 nucleotides matching TRBD1. The CDR3 runs to 15 residues. Germline-derived CDR1 and CDR2 are LNHDA and SQIVND (reference sequence). The V gene end was trimmed by 1 base and the J gene end by 10 bases; junction bases not matched to a gene: 5.